This T cell receptor (beta chain) was retrieved from a study of T cells after yellow fever vaccination. Synthesis of TCR cDNA relied on 5'RACE template switching, which attached a universal primer site and UMIs. One entry per CDR3 protein, called by TCRdb with MiXCR from the 5' RACE reads. The sample shows 120,000 or so distinct CDR3 sequences, approximately 16% of them seen only once. Study-wide points: Abundant clonotypes from the bulk population could get into FACS-sorted repertoires as contaminants. Peak timing came faster in the weaker secondary response, day 5 versus 15. Relatively few clonotypes were ones that appeared in both CD4 and CD8 compartments.

This clonotype was observed a few times. Its antigen is undetermined. The V end was cut by 0 bases, the J end by 4 bases, with 13 bases between. Germline V gene data show CDR1 as MGHRA and CDR2 as YSYEKL. The CDR3 runs to 16 residues. The specimen comprised CD8+ T cells sorted from PBMCs, sampled 5 days after the yellow fever booster vaccination. The chain is built from TRBV4-1 and TRBJ1-3; D unresolved. The receptor was isolated from a man aged 18 to 35 who received the YFV17D yellow fever vaccine. CDR3 nucleotides: TGCGCCAGCAGCCAAGATTTTGGGGTCGGAGGAAACACCATATATTTT. This gives the protein CASSQDFGVGGNTIYF.